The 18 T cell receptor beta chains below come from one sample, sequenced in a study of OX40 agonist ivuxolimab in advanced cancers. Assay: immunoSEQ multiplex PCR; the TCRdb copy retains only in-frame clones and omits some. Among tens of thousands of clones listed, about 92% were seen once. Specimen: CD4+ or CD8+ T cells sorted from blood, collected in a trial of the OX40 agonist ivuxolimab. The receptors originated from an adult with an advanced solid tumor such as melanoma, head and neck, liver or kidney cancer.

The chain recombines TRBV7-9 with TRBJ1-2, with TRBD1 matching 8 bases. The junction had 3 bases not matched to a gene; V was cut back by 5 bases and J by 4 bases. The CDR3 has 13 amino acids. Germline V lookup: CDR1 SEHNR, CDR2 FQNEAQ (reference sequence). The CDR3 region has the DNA TGTGCCAGCAGCGTAGGGACAGGCTATGGCTACACCTTC. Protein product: CASSVGTGYGYTF.

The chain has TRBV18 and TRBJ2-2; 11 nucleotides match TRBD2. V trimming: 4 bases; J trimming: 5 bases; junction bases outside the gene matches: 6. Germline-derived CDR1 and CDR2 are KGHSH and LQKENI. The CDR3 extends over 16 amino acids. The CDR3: CASSQTSGGLTGELFF. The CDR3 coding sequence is TGTGCCAGCTCACAAACTAGCGGGGGACTTACCGGGGAGCTGTTTTTT.

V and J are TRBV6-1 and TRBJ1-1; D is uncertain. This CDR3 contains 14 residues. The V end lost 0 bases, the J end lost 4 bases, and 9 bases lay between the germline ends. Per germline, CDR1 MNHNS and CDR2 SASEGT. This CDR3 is CASSEARGITEAFF. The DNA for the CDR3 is TGTGCCAGCAGTGAAGCACGGGGAATCACTGAAGCTTTCTTT.

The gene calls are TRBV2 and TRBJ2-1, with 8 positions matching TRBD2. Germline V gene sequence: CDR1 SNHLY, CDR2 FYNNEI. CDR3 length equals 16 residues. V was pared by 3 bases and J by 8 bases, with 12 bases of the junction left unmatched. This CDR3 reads CASSDSLRASGYEQFF. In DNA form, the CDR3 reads TGTGCCAGCAGTGACTCTTTGAGGGCTAGCGGGTATGAGCAGTTCTTC.

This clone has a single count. The CDR3 DNA sequence: TGCGCCAGCGGGGATGGAAACACCATATATTTT. Translated: CASGDGNTIYF. The chain joins TRBV5-1 to TRBJ1-3, with D unresolved. Germline CDR1 SGHRS, CDR2 YFSETQ. V was clipped by 7 bases and J by 3 bases, with 5 bases between them. The CDR3 has 11 amino acids. Full variable domain (missing parts from reference TRBV5-1 and TRBJ1-3): KAGVTQTPRYLIKTRGQQVTLSCSPISGHRSVSWYQQTPGQGLQFLFEYFSETQRNKGNFPGRFSGRQFSNSRSEMNVSTLELGDSALYLCASGDGNTIYFGEGSWLTVV.

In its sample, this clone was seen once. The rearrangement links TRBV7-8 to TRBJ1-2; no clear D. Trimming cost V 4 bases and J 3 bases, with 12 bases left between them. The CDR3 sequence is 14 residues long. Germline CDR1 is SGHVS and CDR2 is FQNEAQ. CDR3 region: CASSSDPEDYGYTF. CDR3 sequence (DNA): TGTGCCAGCAGCTCAGACCCAGAAGACTATGGCTACACCTTC.

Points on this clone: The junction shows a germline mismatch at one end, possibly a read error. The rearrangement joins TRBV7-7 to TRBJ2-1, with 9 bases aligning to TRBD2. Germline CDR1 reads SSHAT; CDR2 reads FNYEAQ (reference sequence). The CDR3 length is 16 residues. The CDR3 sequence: CASSRRASGIENEQFF. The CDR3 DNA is TGTGCTAGCAGCCGGCGGGCTAGCGGGATAGAAAATGAGCAGTTCTTC.

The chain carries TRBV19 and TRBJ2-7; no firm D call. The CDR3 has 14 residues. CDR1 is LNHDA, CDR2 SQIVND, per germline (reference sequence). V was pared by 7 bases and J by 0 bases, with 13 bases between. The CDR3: CASTKSGNSYEQYF. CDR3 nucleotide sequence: TGTGCCAGTACCAAGTCAGGTAACTCCTACGAGCAGTACTTC. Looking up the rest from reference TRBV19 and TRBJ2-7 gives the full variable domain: DGGITQSPKYLFRKEGQNVTLSCEQNLNHDAMYWYRQDPGQGLRLIYYSQIVNDFQKGDIAEGYSVSREKKESFPLTVTSAQKNPTAFYLCASTKSGNSYEQYFGPGTRLTVT.

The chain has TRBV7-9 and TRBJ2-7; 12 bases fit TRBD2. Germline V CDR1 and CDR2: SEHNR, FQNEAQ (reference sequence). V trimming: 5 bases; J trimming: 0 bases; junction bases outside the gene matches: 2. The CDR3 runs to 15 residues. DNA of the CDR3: TGTGCCAGCAGCGAGACTAGCGGGAGCTCCTACGAGCAGTACTTC. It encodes CASSETSGSSYEQYF.

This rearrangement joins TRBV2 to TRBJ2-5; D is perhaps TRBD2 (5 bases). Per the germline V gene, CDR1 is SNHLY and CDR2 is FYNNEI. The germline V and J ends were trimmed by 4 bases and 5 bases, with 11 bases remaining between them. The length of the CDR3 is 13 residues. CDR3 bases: TGTGCCAGCAGTGGACCCGGAGGCGAGACCCAGTACTTC. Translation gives CASSGPGGETQYF. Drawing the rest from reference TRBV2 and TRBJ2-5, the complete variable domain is EPEVTQTPSHQVTQMGQEVILRCVPISNHLYFYWYRQILGQKVEFLVSFYNNEISEKSEIFDDQFSVERPDGSNFTLKIRSTKLEDSAMYFCASSGPGGETQYFGPGTRLLVL.

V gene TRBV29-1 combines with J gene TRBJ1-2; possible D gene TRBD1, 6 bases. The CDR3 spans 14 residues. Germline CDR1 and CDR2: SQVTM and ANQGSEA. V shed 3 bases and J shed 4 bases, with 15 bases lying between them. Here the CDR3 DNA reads TGCAGCGTTGATGTGACAGGCTCTAGCTATGGCTACACCTTC. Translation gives CSVDVTGSSYGYTF.

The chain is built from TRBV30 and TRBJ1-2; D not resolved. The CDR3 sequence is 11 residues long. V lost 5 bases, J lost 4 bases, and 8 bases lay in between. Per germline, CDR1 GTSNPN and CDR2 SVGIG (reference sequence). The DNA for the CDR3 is TGTGCCTGGGGCGCCGTCTATGGCTACACCTTC. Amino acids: CAWGAVYGYTF.

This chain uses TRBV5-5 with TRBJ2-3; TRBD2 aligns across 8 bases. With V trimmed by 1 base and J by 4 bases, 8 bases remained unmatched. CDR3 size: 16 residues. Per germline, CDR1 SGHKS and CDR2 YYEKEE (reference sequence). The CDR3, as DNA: TGTGCCAGCAGCTTGAGGTCAGGACTAGCTGCAGATACGCAGTATTTT. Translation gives CASSLRSGLAADTQYF.

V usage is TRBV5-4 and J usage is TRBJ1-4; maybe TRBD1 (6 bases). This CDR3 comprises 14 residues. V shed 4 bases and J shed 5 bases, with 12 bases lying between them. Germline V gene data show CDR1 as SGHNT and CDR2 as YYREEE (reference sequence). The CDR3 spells CASSLQGLNEKLFF. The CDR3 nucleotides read TGTGCCAGCAGCCTACAGGGACTCAATGAAAAACTGTTTTTT.

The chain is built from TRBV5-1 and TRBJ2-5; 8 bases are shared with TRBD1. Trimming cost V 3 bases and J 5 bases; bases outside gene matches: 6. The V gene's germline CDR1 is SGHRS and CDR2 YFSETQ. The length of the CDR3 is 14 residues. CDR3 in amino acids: CASSSTGVRETQYF. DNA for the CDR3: TGCGCCAGCAGCTCGACAGGGGTTCGGGAGACCCAGTACTTC.

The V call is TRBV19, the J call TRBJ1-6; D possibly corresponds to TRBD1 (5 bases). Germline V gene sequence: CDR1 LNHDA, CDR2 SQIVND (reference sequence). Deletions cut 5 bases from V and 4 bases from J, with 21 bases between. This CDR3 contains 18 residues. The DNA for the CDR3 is TGTGCCAGTAGTCTCCGCGGGACTCGTATCCCTTATAATTCACCCCTCCACTTT. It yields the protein CASSLRGTRIPYNSPLHF.

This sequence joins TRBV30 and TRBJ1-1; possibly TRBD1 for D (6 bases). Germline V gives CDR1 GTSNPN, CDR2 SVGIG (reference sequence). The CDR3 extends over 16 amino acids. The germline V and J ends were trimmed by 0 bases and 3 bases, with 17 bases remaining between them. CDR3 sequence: CAWSVHGGLLDTEAFF. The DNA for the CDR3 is TGTGCCTGGAGTGTACACGGGGGGCTGTTGGACACTGAAGCTTTCTTT.

CDR3 bases: TGTGCCAGCAGTGTGATCAACATTCAGTACTTC. It codes for CASSVINIQYF. This chain connects TRBV2 to TRBJ2-4; D call uncertain. Trimming pared 4 bases from V and 7 bases from J, leaving 5 bases between. This CDR3 region has 11 residues. CDR1 and CDR2 (germline): SNHLY, FYNNEI.